The entry below describes one T cell receptor (beta chain). The data belong to a study of control samples from healthy donors and cancer patients. Sequenced by immunoSEQ multiplex PCR; TCRdb stores in-frame clones only, minus some. The sample has 95,000 to 150,000 clones, more than 80% seen once. This receptor was obtained from a man aged 50 to 60 in good health. The sequencing input was blood.

CDR3 in DNA: TGTGCCACCGACAGGGAAGCTAACTATGGCTACACCTTC. Protein: CATDREANYGYTF. The V call is TRBV7-9, the J call TRBJ1-2; 7 bases are shared with TRBD1. CDR3 length: 13 residues. Germline values: CDR1 SEHNR, CDR2 FQNEAQ (reference sequence). Losses at the gene ends were 10 bases for V and 0 bases for J; bases not matched to a gene: 5.